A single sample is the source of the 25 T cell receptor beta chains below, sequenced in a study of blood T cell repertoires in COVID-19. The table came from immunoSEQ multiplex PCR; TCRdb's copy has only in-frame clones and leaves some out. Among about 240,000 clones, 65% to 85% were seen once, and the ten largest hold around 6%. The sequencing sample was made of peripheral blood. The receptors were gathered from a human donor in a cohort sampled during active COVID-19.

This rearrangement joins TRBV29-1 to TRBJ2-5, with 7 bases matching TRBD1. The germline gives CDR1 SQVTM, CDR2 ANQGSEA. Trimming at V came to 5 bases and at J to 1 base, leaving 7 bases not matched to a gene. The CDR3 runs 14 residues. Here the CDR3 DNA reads TGCAGCGTTAGTACAGGGGTCTTCCAAGAGACCCAGTACTTC. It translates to CSVSTGVFQETQYF.

The CDR3 reads CASSESRTTNQPQHF. In DNA form, the CDR3 reads TGCGCCAGCAGTGAGTCAAGGACAACCAATCAGCCCCAGCATTTT. This chain connects TRBV10-1 to TRBJ1-5; D might be TRBD1 (5 bases). This CDR3 is 15 amino acids long. The germline CDR1 and CDR2 sequences are WNHNN and SYGVQD (reference sequence). V gave up 0 bases and J gave up 3 bases, with 9 bases separating them.

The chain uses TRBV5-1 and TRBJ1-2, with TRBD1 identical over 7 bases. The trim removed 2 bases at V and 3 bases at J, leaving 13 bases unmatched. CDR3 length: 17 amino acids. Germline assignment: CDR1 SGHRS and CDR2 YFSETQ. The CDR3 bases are TGCGCCAGCAGCTTAACCGGGACAGTTAGGGGAGACTATGGCTACACCTTC. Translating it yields CASSLTGTVRGDYGYTF.

For the CDR3, the DNA is TGTGCCATCATGAAAGACAGGACTAACTATGGCTACACCTTC. It translates to CAIMKDRTNYGYTF. The rearrangement joins TRBV10-3 to TRBJ1-2, with TRBD1 as a possible D gene (6 bases). Germline V lookup: CDR1 ENHRY, CDR2 SYGVKD. V was trimmed by 7 bases and J by 0 bases, leaving 12 bases between them. The CDR3 is 14 residues long.

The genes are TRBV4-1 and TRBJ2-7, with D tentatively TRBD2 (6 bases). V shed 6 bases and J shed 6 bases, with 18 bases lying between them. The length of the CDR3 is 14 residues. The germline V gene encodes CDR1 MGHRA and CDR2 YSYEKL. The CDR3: CASSPRYREPEQYF. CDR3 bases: TGCGCCAGCAGTCCCAGGTATCGGGAGCCCGAGCAGTACTTC.

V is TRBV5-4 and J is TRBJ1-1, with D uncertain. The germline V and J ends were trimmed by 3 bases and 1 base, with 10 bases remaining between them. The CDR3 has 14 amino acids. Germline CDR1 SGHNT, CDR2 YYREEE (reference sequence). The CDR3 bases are TGTGCCAGCAGCTCTACGGTTGAGAACACTGAAGCTTTCTTT. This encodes CASSSTVENTEAFF.

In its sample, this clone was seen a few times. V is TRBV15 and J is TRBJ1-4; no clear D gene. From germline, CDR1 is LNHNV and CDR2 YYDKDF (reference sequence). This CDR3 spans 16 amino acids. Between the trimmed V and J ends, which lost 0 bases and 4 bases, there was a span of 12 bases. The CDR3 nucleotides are TGTGCCACCAGCAGAGATAGTTTCGGTTATAATGAAAAACTGTTTTTT. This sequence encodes CATSRDSFGYNEKLFF.

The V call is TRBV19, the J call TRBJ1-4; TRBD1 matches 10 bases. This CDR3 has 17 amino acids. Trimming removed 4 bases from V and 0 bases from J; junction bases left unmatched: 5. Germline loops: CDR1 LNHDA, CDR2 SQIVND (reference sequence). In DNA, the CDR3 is TGTGCCAGTAGTAGGTGGACAGGGGGAACAACTAATGAAAAACTGTTTTTT. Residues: CASSRWTGGTTNEKLFF.

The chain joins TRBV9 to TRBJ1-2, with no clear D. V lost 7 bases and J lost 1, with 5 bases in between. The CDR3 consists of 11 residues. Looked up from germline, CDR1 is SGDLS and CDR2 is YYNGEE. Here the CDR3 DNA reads TGTGCCAGCGGAGATAACTATGGCTACACCTTC. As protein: CASGDNYGYTF.

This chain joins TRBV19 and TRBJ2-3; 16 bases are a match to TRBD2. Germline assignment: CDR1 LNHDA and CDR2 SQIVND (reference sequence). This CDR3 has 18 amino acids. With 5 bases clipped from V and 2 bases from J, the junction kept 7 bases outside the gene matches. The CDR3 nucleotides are TGTGCCAGTAGTCCGGGACTAGCGGGAGGGTCCTACACAGATACGCAGTATTTT. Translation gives CASSPGLAGGSYTDTQYF. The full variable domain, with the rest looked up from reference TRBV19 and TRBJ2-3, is DGGITQSPKYLFRKEGQNVTLSCEQNLNHDAMYWYRQDPGQGLRLIYYSQIVNDFQKGDIAEGYSVSREKKESFPLTVTSAQKNPTAFYLCASSPGLAGGSYTDTQYFGPGTRLTVL.

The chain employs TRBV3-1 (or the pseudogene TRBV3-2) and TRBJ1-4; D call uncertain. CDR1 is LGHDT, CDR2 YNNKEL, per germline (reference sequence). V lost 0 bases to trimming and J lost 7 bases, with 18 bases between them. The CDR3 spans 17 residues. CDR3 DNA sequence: TGTGCCAGCAGCCAAGATAAAGTGGGAGGTTGGGGTGAAAAACTGTTTTTT. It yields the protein CASSQDKVGGWGEKLFF.

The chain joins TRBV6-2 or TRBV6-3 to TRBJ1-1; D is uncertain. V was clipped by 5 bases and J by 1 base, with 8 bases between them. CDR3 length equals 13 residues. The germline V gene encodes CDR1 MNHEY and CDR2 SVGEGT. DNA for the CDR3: TGTGCCAGCAGTCTGACACGGAACACTGAAGCTTTCTTT. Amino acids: CASSLTRNTEAFF.

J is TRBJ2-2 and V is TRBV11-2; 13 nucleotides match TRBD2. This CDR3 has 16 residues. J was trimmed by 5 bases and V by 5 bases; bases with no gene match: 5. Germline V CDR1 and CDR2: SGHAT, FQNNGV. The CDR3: CASSKGLAGRTGELFF. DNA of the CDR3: TGTGCCAGCAGCAAGGGACTAGCGGGAAGGACCGGGGAGCTGTTTTTT.

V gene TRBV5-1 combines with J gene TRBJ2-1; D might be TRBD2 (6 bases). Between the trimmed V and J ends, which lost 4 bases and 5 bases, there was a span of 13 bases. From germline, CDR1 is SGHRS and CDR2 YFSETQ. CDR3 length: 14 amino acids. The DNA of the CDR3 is TGCGCCAGCAGCCGGGACTCCAACAACAATGAGCAGTTCTTC. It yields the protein CASSRDSNNNEQFF.

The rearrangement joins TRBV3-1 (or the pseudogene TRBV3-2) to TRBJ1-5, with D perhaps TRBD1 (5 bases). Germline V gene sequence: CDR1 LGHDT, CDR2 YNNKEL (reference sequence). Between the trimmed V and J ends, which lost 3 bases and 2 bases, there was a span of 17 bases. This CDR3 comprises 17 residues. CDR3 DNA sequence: TGTGCCAGCAGCCAGGGGGGAGGGGCTCGGGGCAATCAGCCCCAGCATTTT. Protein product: CASSQGGGARGNQPQHF.

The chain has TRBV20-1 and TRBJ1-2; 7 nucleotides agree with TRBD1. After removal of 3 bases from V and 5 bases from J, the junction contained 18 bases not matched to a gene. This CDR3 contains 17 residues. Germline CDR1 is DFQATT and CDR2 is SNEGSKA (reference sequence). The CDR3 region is CSASENPEGGAGYGYTF. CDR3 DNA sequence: TGCAGTGCTAGTGAAAACCCAGAAGGGGGCGCAGGGTATGGCTACACCTTC.

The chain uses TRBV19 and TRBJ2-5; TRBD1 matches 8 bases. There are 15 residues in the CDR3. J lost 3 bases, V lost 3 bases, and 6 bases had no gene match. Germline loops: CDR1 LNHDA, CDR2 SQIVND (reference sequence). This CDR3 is CASSMSGGREETQYF. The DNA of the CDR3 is TGTGCCAGTAGTATGTCAGGGGGCAGGGAAGAGACCCAGTACTTC.

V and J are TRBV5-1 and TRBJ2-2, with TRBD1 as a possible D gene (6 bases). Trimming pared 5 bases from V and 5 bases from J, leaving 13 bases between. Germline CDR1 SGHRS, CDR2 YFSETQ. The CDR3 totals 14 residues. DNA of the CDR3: TGCGCCAGCAGGCTACTAGGGGGAACCGGGGAGCTGTTTTTT. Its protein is CASRLLGGTGELFF.

The CDR3 sequence: CASSADRGKTEAFF. CDR3 in DNA: TGCGCCAGCAGCGCCGACAGGGGGAAGACTGAAGCTTTCTTT. The chain has TRBV5-1 and TRBJ1-1, with TRBD1 identical over 9 bases. The CDR3 has 14 residues. With V trimmed by 4 bases and J by 5 bases, 6 bases remained unmatched. Germline CDR1 is SGHRS and CDR2 is YFSETQ.

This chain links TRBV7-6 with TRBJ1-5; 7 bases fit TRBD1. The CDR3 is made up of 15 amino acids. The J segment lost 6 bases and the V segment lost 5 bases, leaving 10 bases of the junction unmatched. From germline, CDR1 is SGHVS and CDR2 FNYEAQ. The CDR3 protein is CASSPQGSSGQPQHF. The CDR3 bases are TGTGCCAGCAGCCCACAGGGGTCGTCGGGTCAGCCCCAGCATTTT.

The CDR3 sequence is CASSYGDSSSYEQYF. The CDR3 DNA sequence: TGTGCCAGCAGTTATGGGGACAGTAGCTCCTACGAGCAGTACTTC. The V call is TRBV6-2 or TRBV6-3, the J call TRBJ2-7; 7 bases are shared with TRBD1. The CDR3 length is 15 residues. Trimming at V came to 3 bases and at J to 0 bases, leaving 5 bases not matched to a gene. Germline V gene sequence: CDR1 MNHEY, CDR2 SVGEGT.

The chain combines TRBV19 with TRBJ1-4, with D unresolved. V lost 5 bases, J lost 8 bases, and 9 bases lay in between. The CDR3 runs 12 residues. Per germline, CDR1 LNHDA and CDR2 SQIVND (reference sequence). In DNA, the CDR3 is TGTGCCAGTAGTCCCCGGGGAGAAAAACTGTTTTTT. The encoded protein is CASSPRGEKLFF.

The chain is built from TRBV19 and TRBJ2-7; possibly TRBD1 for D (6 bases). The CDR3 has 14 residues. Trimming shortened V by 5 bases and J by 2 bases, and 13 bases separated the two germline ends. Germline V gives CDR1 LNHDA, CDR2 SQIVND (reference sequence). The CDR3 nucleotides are TGTGCCAGTAGTGTAACAGGGTCCCCCTACGAGCAGTACTTC. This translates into CASSVTGSPYEQYF.

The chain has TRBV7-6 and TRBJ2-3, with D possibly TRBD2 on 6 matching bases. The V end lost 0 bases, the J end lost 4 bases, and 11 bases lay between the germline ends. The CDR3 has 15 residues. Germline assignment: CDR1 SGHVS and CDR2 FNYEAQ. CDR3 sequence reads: CASSLAGGRADTQYF. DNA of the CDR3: TGTGCCAGCAGCTTAGCAGGAGGGCGCGCAGATACGCAGTATTTT.

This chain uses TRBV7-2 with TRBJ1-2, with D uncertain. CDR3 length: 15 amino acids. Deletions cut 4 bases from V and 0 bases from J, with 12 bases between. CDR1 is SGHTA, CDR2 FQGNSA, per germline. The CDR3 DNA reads TGTGCCAGCAGCTCCCCCGGGAGAGCTAACTATGGCTACACCTTC. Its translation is CASSSPGRANYGYTF.